This T cell receptor beta chain was found in a study of cytomegalovirus exposure and HLA in healthy donors. The CDR3 length is 15 residues. Germline V CDR1 and CDR2: SEHNR, FQNEAQ (reference sequence). The junction had 6 bases not matched to a gene; V was cut back by 5 bases and J by 4 bases. With 60 Vbeta and 13 Jbeta primers, the PCR was carried out. Generated by immunoSEQ multiplex PCR, the TCRdb table keeps only in-frame clones and is missing some. Of roughly 160,000 clones in the sample, approximately 80% were seen once. To note about this clone: Its antigen is as yet unknown.

Study results and limitations: Relative to the roughly 690-donor mean, N-insertions were reportedly fewer in an Asian-associated ancestry cluster in a later analysis. Judged likely to be a sequencing artifact was a cluster of highly shared sequence variants.

The genes are TRBV7-9 and TRBJ1-5, with 9 bases that match TRBD1. This clonotype originated in a man aged 50 to 60 in good health and CMV-seropositive. The specimen was PBMCs. The DNA of the CDR3 is TGTGCCAGCAGCGGCCGGGACAGGGTGAATCAGCCCCAGCATTTT. Translated: CASSGRDRVNQPQHF.